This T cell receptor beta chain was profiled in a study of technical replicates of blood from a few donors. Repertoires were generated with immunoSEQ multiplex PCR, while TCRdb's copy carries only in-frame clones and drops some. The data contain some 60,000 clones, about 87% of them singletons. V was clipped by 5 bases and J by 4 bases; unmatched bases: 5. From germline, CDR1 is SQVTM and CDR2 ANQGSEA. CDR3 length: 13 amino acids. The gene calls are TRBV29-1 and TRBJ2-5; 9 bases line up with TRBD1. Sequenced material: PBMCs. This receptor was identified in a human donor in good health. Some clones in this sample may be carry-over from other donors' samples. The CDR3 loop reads CSVRDRDPETQYF. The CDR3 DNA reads TGCAGCGTTAGGGACAGGGACCCAGAGACCCAGTACTTC.